The table lists the clone carrying this TCR beta chain with a count of one. No antigen is known for it. The repertoire was sequenced with immunoSEQ multiplex PCR; TCRdb's copy has only in-frame clones and lacks some. Found here are 97,000 or so clones, roughly 82% of them singletons; the top ten hold roughly 7.6%. Time point of the sample: blood 4 weeks post-SBRT, at nephrectomy. Treatment of the sample: 15 Gy SBRT to primary tumor, nephrectomy 4 weeks later. Nephrectomy followed 15 Gy stereotactic body radiation by 4 weeks. Blood was sampled at baseline, 2 weeks and 4 weeks after SBRT. This specimen belongs to a study of radiation and T cells in renal cell carcinoma. General study findings and limits: From baseline, blood top tumor clonotypes peaked at 2 weeks post-radiation.

The CDR3 covers 14 residues. Germline-derived CDR1 and CDR2 are LNHDA and SQIVND (reference sequence). V lost 5 bases and J lost 2, with 12 bases in between. This receptor was obtained from a man in his sixties with renal cell carcinoma. Sample: blood, taken from a patient whose treatment included radiotherapy and nephrectomy. V gene TRBV19 combines with J gene TRBJ1-1, with a possible D match to TRBD1 (6 bases). DNA for the CDR3: TGTGCCAGTAGTCTCCCGGGGGCCAACACTGAAGCTTTCTTT. The encoded protein is CASSLPGANTEAFF.